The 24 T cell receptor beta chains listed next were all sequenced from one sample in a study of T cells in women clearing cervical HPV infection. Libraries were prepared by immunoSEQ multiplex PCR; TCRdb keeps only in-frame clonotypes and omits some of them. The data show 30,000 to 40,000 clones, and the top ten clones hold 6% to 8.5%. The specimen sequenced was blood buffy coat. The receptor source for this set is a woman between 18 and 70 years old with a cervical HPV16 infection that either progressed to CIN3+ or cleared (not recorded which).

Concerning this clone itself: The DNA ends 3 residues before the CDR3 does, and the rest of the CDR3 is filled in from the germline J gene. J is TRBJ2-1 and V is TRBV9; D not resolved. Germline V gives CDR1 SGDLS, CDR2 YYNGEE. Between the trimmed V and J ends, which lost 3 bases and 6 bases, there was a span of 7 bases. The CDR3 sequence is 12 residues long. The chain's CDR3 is CASSEAFNEQFF. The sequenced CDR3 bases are TGTGCCAGCAGCGAAGCGTTCAATGAG. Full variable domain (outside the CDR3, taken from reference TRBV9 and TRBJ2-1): DSGVTQTPKHLITATGQRVTLRCSPRSGDLSVYWYQQSLDQGLQFLIQYYNGEERAKGNILERFSAQQFPDLHSELNLSSLELGDSALYFCASSEAFNEQFFGPGTRLTVL.

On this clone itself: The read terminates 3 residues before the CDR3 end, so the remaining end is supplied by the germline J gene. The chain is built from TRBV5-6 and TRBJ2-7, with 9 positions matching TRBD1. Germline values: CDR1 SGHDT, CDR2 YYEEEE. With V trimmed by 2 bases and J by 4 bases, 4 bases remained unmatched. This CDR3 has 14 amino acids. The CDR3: CASSFGTGWYEQYF. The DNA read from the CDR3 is TGTGCCAGCAGCTTCGGGACAGGGTGGTACGAG.

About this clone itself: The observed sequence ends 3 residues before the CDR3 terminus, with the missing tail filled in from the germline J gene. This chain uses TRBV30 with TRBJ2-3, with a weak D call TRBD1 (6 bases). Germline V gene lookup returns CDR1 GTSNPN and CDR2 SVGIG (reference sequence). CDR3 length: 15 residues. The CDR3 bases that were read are TGTGCCTGGAGTCCCGGTCAGGGGATAAATCAGCCG. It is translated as CAWSPGQGINQP. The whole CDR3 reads CAWSPGQGINQPQYF.

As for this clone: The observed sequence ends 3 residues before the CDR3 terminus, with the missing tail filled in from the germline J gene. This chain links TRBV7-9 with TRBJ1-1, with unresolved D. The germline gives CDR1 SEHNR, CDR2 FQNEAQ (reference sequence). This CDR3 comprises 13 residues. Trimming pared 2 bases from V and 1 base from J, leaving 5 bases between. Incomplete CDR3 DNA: TGTGCCAGCAGCTTAATGGCGAACACTGAA. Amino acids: CASSLMANTE. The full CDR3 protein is CASSLMANTEAFF. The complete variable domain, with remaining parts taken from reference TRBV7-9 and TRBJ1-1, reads DTGVSQNPRHKITKRGQNVTFRCDPISEHNRLYWYRQTLGQGPEFLTYFQNEAQLEKSRLLSDRFSAERPKGSFSTLEIQRTEQGDSAMYLCASSLMANTEAFFGQGTRLTVV.

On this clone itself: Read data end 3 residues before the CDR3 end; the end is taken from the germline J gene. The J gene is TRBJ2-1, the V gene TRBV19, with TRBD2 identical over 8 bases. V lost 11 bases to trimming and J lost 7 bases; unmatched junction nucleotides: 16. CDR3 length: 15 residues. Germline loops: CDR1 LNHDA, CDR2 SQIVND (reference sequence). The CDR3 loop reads CASGEGAGVRNEQFF. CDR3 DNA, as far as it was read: TGTGCCTCCGGGGAAGGAGCGGGAGTCAGGAATGAG.

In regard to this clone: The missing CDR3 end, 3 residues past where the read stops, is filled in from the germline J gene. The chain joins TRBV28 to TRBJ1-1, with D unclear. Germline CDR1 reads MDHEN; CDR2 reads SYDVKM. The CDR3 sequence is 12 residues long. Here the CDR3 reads CASSFQSGEAFF. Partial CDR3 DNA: TGTGCCAGCAGTTTTCAGAGCGGGGAA.

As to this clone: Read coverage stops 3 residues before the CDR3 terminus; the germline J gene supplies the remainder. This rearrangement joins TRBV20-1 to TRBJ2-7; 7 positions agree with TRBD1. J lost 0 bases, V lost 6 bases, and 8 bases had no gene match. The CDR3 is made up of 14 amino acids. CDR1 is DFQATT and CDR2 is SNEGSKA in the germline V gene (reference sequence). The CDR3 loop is CSAPRQGDSYEQYF. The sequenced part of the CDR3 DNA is TGCAGTGCCCCCCGACAGGGAGACTCCTACGAG.

CDR3 DNA (partial): TGTGCCAGCAGCCAAGGGGGAAGGCTAGCGTCCAGTACCTCCTACGAG. Protein: CASSQGGRLASSTSYE. The whole CDR3 reads CASSQGGRLASSTSYEQYF. The chain uses TRBV14 and TRBJ2-7; D might be TRBD2 (6 bases). The read ends 3 residues early relative to the CDR3; the germline J gene fills the gap. This CDR3 is built from 19 residues. Germline V CDR1 and CDR2: SGHDN, FVKESK. Trimming pared 1 base from V and 0 bases from J, leaving 22 bases between.

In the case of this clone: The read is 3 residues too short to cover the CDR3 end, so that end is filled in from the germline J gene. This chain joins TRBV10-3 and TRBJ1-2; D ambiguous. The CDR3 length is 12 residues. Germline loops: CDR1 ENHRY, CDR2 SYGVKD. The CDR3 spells CAISVAAGGYTF. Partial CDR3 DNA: TGTGCCATCAGTGTTGCGGCGGGGGGC.

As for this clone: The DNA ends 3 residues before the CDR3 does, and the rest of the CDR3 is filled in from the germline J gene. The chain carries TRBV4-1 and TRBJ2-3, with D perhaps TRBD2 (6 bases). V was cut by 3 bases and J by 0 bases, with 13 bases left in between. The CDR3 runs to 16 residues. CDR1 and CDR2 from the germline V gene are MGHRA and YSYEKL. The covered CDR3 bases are TGCGCCAGCAGCCAGGCTGCGGGGTCTAGCACAGATACG. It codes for CASSQAAGSSTDT. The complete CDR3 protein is CASSQAAGSSTDTQYF.

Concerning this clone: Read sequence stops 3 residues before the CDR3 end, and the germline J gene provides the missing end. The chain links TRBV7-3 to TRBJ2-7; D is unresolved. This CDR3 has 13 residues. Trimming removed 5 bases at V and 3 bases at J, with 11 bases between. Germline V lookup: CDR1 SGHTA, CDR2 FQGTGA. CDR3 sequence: CASSPSGGYEQYF. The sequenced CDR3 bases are TGTGCCAGCAGCCCTAGTGGCGGCTACGAG. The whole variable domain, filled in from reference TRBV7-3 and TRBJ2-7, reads GAGVSQTPSNKVTEKGKYVELRCDPISGHTALYWYRQSLGQGPEFLIYFQGTGAADDSGLPNDRFFAVRPEGSVSTLKIQRTERGDSAVYLCASSPSGGYEQYFGPGTRLTVT.

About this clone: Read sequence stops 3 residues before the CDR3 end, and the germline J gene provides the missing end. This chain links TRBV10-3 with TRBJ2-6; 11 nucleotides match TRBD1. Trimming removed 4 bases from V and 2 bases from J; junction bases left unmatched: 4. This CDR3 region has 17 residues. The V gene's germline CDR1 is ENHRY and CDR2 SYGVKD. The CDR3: CAISGGTGGPGANVLTF. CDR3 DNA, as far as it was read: TGTGCCATCAGTGGCGGGACAGGGGGGCCTGGGGCCAACGTC.

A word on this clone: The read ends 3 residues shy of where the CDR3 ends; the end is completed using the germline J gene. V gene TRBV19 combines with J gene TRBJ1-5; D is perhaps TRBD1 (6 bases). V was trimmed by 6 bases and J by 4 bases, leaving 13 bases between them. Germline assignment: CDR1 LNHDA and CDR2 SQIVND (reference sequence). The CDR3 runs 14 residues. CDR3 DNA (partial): TGTGCCAGTAGCCTCCAACAGGGAAATCAGCCC. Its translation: CASSLQQGNQP. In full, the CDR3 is CASSLQQGNQPQHF.

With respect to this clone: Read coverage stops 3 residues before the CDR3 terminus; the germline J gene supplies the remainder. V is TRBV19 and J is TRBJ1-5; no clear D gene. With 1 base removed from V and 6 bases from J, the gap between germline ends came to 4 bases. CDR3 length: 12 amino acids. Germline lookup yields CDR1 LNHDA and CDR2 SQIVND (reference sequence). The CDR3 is CASSIGLQPQHF. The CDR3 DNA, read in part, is TGTGCCAGTAGTATAGGTCTTCAGCCC.

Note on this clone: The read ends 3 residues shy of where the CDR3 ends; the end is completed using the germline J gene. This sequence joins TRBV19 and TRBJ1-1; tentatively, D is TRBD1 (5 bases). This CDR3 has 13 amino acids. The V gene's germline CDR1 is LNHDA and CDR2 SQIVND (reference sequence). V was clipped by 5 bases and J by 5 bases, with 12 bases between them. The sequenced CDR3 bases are TGTGCCAGTAGTGTCGGCGGGGGGACTGAA. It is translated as CASSVGGGTE. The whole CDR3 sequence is CASSVGGGTEAFF.

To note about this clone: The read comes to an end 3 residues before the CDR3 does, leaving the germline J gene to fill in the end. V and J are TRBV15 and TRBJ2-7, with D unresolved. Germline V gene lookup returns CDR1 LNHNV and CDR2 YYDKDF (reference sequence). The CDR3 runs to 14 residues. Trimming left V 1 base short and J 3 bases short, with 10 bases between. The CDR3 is CATSRVSTGYEQYF. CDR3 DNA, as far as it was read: TGTGCCACCAGCAGAGTGTCTACGGGCTACGAG.

CDR3 bases read: TGTGCCAGCAGCTTGTGGGAGACAGGGGCTGACGAG. Residues: CASSLWETGADE. The full CDR3 sequence reads CASSLWETGADEQYF. The rearrangement links TRBV5-6 to TRBJ2-7, with 8 bases fitting TRBD1. The read terminates 3 residues before the CDR3 end, so the remaining end is supplied by the germline J gene. This CDR3 spans 15 amino acids. V shed 1 base and J 5 bases; nucleotides not matched to a gene: 8. CDR1 is SGHDT and CDR2 is YYEEEE in the germline V gene.

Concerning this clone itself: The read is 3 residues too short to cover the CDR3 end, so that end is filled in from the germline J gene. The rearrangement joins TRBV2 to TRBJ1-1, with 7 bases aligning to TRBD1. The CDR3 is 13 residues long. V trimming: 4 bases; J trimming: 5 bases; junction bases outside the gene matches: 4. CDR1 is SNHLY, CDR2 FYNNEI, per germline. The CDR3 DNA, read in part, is TGTGCCAGCAGTGTAGGGGGCCGAACTGAA. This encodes CASSVGGRTE. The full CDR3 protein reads CASSVGGRTEAFF.

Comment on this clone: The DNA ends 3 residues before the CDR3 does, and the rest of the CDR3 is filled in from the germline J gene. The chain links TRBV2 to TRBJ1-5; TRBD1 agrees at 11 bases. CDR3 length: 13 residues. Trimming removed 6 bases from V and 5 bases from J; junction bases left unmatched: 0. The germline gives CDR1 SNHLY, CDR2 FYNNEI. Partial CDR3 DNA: TGTGCCAGCAGGGGACAGGGGGATCAGCCC. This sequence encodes CASRGQGDQP. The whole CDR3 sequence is CASRGQGDQPQHF.

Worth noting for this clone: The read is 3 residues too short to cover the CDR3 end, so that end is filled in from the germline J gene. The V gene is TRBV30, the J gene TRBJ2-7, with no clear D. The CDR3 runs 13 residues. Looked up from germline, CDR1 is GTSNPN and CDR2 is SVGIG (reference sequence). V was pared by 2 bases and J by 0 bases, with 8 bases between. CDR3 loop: CAWSLPSSYEQYF. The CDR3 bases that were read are TGTGCCTGGAGTCTCCCCAGCTCCTACGAG. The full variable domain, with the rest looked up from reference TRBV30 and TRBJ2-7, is SQTIHQWPATLVQPVGSPLSLECTVEGTSNPNLYWYRQAAGRGLQLLFYSVGIGQISSEVPQNLSASRPQDRQFILSSKKLLLSDSGFYLCAWSLPSSYEQYFGPGTRLTVT.

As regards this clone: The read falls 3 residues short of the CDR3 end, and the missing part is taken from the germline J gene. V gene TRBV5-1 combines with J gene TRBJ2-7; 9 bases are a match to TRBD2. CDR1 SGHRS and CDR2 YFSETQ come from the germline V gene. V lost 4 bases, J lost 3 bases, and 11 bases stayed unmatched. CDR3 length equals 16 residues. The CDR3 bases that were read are TGCGCCAGCAGCCCGGGGAGCGGGAGGCACATCTACGAG. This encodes CASSPGSGRHIYE. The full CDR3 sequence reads CASSPGSGRHIYEQYF.

CDR3 DNA, as far as it was read: TGTGCCAGCAGTGAGGGAGGTAGGGGAGCGATCAATCAGCCC. It specifies CASSEGGRGAINQP. The whole CDR3 sequence is CASSEGGRGAINQPQHF. The chain combines TRBV2 with TRBJ1-5; maybe TRBD1 (5 bases). Read coverage stops 3 residues before the CDR3 terminus; the germline J gene supplies the remainder. Trimming pared 3 bases from V and 3 bases from J, leaving 18 bases between. CDR1 is SNHLY, CDR2 FYNNEI, per germline. CDR3 length equals 17 residues.

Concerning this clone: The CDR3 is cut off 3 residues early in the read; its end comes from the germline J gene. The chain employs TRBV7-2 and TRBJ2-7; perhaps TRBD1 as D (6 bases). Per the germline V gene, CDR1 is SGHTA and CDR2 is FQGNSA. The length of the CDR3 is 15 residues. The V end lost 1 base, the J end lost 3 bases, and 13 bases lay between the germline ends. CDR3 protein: CASSLVGGAYYEQYF. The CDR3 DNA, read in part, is TGTGCCAGCAGCTTAGTTGGGGGCGCCTACTACGAG.

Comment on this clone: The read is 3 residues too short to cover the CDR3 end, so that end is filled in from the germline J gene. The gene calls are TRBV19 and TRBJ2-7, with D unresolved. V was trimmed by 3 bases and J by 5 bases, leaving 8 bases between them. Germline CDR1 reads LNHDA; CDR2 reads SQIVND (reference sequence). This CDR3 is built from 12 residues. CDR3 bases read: TGTGCCAGTAGTATCGGCGGAGACGAG. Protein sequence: CASSIGGDE. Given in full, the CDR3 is CASSIGGDEQYF.